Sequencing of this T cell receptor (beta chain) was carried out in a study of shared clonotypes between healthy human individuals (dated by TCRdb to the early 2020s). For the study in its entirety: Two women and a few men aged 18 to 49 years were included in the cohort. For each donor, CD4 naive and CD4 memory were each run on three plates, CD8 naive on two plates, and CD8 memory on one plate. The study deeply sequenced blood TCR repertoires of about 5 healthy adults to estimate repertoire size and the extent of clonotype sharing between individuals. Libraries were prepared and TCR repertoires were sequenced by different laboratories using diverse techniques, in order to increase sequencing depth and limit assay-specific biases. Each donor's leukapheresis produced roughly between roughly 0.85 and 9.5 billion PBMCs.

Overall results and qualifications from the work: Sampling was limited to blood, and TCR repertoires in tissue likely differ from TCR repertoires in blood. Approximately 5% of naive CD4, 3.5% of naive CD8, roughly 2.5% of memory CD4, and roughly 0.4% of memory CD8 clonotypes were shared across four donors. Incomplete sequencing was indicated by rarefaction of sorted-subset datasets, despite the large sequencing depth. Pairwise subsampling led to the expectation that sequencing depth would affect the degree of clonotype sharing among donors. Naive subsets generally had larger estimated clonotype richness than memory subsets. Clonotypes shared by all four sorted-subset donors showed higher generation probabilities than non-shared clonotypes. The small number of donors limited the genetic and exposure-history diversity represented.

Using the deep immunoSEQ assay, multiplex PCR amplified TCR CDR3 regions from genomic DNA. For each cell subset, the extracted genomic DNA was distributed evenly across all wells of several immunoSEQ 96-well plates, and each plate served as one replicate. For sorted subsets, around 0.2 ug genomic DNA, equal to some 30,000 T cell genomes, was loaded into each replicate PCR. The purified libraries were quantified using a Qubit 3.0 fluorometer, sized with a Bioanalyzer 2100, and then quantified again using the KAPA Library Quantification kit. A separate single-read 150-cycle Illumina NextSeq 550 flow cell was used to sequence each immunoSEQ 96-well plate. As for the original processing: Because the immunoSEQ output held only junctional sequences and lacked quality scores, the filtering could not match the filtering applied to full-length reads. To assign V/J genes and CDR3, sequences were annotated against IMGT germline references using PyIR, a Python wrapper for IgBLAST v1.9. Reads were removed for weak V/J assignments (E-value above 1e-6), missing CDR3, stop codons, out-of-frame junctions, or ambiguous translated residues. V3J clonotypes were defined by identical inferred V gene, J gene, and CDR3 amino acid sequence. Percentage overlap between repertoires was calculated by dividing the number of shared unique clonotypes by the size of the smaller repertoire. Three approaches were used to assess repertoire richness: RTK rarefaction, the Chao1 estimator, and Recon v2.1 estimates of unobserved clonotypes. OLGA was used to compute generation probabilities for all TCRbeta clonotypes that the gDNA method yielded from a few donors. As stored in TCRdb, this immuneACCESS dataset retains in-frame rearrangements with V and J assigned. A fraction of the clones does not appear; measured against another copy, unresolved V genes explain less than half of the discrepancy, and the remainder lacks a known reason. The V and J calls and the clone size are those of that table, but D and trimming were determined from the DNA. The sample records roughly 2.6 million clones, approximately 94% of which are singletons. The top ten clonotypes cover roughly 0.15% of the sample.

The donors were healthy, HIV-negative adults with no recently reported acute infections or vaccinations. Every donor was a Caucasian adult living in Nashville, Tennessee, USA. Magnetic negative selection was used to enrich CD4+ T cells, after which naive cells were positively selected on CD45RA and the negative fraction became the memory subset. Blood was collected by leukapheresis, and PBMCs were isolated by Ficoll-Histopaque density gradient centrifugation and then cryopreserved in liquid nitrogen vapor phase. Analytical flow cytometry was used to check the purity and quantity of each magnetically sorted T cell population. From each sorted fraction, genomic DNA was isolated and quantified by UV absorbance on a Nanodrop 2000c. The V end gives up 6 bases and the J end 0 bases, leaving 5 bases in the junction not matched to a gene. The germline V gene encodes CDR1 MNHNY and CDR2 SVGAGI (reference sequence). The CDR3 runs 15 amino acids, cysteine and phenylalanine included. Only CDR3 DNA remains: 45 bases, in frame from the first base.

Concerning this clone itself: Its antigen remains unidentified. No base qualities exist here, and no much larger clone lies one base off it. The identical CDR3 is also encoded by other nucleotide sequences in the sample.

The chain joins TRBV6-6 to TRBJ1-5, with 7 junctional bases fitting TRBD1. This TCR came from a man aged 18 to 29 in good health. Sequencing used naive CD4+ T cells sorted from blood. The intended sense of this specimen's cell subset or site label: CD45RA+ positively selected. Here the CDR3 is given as CASSRTGASNQPQHF. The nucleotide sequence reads TGTGCCAGCAGCCGAACAGGGGCTAGCAATCAGCCCCAGCATTTT.